This T cell receptor (beta chain) was sequenced in a study of identifying expanded T cells in peripheral blood. During the collection period, no donor immune events like infections were recorded. Profiled with immunoSEQ multiplex PCR; TCRdb holds only in-frame clones, not every one. This sample has around 90,000 clones; about 91% occur once, and the top ten carry roughly 4%. There are 15 residues in the CDR3. V trimming: 5 bases; J trimming: 2 bases; junction bases outside the gene matches: 6. The germline V gene encodes CDR1 SNHLY and CDR2 FYNNEI. V usage is TRBV2 and J usage is TRBJ1-3; TRBD1 agrees at 7 bases. The sequence was obtained from a person aged 18 to 75 in good health. Source material: blood. The CDR3 loop is CASSIDRETGNTIYF. The CDR3 nucleotides are TGTGCCAGCAGTATAGACAGGGAAACTGGAAACACCATATATTTT.